These 32 T cell receptor beta chains originate from one sample sequenced in a study of T-cell reconstitution after alpha-beta-depleted transplantation in children (dated by TCRdb to 2016 to 2017). The method was PCR. Sequencer: Illumina HiSeq 2500. TCR libraries were prepared with molecular barcoding, using unique molecular identifiers to normalize TCRbeta repertoire quantification. The public reads were quality trimmed at Q25 with fastp and then assembled into clones with MiXCR by TCRdb, keeping productive beta chains. One record per CDR3 amino acid sequence lists the most common genes and DNA. The sample records just under 350,000 distinct CDR3 sequences, 15% to 20% of which are singletons. Jointly, the top ten make up roughly 40% of the sample. This specimen's treatment or condition label, per the study, means: allogeneic hematopoietic cell transplantation with graft depleted of TCRalphabeta T cells and CD19 B cells.

Sequencing used PBMCs, mostly from graft donor cells, obtained 360 days after TCRalphabeta/CD19-depleted stem cell transplant. Source of these receptors: a male patient aged 2-10 years who had a stem cell transplant for acute lymphoblastic leukemia, so the T cells may come from the graft donor.

This clonotype showed up just a few times. The chain has TRBV4-2 and TRBJ1-1; 9 bases line up with TRBD1. The CDR3 loop spans 14 amino acids. Germline V gives CDR1 LGHNA, CDR2 YNFKEQ. J was trimmed by 11 bases and V by 0 bases; bases with no gene match: 7. The CDR3 nucleotides are TGTGCCAGCAGCCAAGATTTCGCGGGGACAGGGGCTTTCTTT. Amino acids: CASSQDFAGTGAFF.

A few counts support this clonotype. The chain links TRBV3-1 to TRBJ2-7, with D hard to call. Germline loops: CDR1 LGHDT, CDR2 YNNKEL (reference sequence). Trimming removed 0 bases from V and 6 bases from J, with 12 bases in between. CDR3 length equals 14 residues. DNA for the CDR3: TGTGCCAGCAGCCAAGATGACCGCGTTGGCGAGCAGTACTTC. Protein product: CASSQDDRVGEQYF.

This clonotype came up many times. The gene calls are TRBV12-3 or TRBV12-4 and TRBJ2-5; D may be TRBD1 (6 bases). Trimming removed 6 bases at V and 3 bases at J, with 14 bases between. The CDR3 loop spans 14 amino acids. The CDR3 region is CASRPWWDKETQYF. The CDR3 region has the DNA TGTGCCAGCAGACCCTGGTGGGACAAAGAGACCCAGTACTTC.

In its sample, this clonotype was seen a few times. V gene TRBV9 combines with J gene TRBJ2-3; D gene unclear. Trimming took 4 bases from V and 3 from J, leaving 18 bases between them. The CDR3 is made up of 16 amino acids. Germline V gene lookup returns CDR1 SGDLS and CDR2 YYNGEE. Here the CDR3 reads CASSLSYALGTDTQYF. The CDR3 nucleotides read TGTGCCAGCAGCTTAAGCTATGCCCTTGGGACAGATACGCAGTATTTT.

The chain carries TRBV10-3 and TRBJ2-7; 11 positions agree with TRBD2. The CDR3 sequence is 16 residues long. J was trimmed by 1 base and V by 4 bases; bases with no gene match: 6. Germline loops: CDR1 ENHRY, CDR2 SYGVKD. Written as DNA, the CDR3 is TGTGCCATCAGTGGTCTACTAGCGGGAGCGTCCTACGAGCAGTACTTC. Translation gives CAISGLLAGASYEQYF.

The gene calls are TRBV18 and TRBJ1-5; maybe TRBD1 (6 bases). Trimming stripped 4 bases from V and 3 bases from J, with 13 bases between. There are 15 residues in the CDR3. Germline V gives CDR1 KGHSH, CDR2 LQKENI. DNA for the CDR3: TGTGCCAGCTCACTCCGACAGGTCCCCAATCAGCCCCAGCATTTT. It codes for CASSLRQVPNQPQHF.

J is TRBJ2-4 and V is TRBV12-3 or TRBV12-4; TRBD2 matches 7 bases. V dropped 5 bases and J dropped 2; count of bases not matched to a gene: 6. This CDR3 comprises 15 residues. The DNA for the CDR3 is TGTGCCAGCAGTATCGGGGGGATTTCCAAAAACATTCAGTACTTC. Translated, it gives CASSIGGISKNIQYF.

This clonotype was found a few times. This chain joins TRBV4-1 and TRBJ2-6, with D perhaps assigned TRBD1 or TRBD2 (5 bases each). The ends were cut back, 3 bases at V and 3 bases at J, with 12 bases in the middle. The CDR3 consists of 16 residues. The germline V gene has CDR1 MGHRA and CDR2 YSYEKL. This CDR3 is CASSQGMGVGANVLTF. CDR3 coding DNA: TGCGCCAGCAGCCAGGGCATGGGGGTTGGGGCCAACGTCCTGACTTTC.

This clonotype has just a few counts. This sequence joins TRBV7-3 and TRBJ1-1; the D is unclear. The CDR3 contains 13 residues. V shed 3 bases and J shed 4 bases, with 9 bases lying between them. Germline values: CDR1 SGHTA, CDR2 FQGTGA. The CDR3 nucleotides are TGTGCCAGCAGCTTCCTCCCGGGCACTGAAGCTTTCTTT. Encoded protein: CASSFLPGTEAFF.

This clonotype was seen more than once but under ten times. This sequence joins TRBV28 and TRBJ2-2; D not resolved. Germline V gives CDR1 MDHEN, CDR2 SYDVKM. CDR3 length: 12 amino acids. The ends were cut back, 4 bases at V and 3 bases at J, with 3 bases in the middle. The CDR3 coding sequence is TGTGCCAGCAGTTATTACACCGGGGAGCTGTTTTTT. This gives the protein CASSYYTGELFF. The entire variable domain, with the rest obtained from reference TRBV28 and TRBJ2-2, is as follows: DVKVTQSSRYLVKRTGEKVFLECVQDMDHENMFWYRQDPGLGLRLIYFSYDVKMKEKGDIPEGYSVSREKKERFSLILESASTNQTSMYLCASSYYTGELFFGEGSRLTVL.

This clonotype was detected only a few times. This chain links TRBV5-1 with TRBJ1-6; 7 nucleotides line up with TRBD1. This CDR3 has 14 residues. Looked up from germline, CDR1 is SGHRS and CDR2 is YFSETQ. J lost 15 bases, V lost 0 bases, and 9 bases had no gene match. The chain's CDR3 is CASSLGQGREDLHF. Here the CDR3 DNA reads TGCGCCAGCAGCTTGGGACAGGGCCGGGAGGACCTCCACTTT. Variable domain in full (rest from reference TRBV5-1 and TRBJ1-6): KAGVTQTPRYLIKTRGQQVTLSCSPISGHRSVSWYQQTPGQGLQFLFEYFSETQRNKGNFPGRFSGRQFSNSRSEMNVSTLELGDSALYLCASSLGQGREDLHFGNGTRLTVT.

The rearrangement uses TRBV7-9 and TRBJ1-1, with D perhaps matching TRBD1 (5 bases). The germline gives CDR1 SEHNR, CDR2 FQNEAQ (reference sequence). Trimming removed 4 bases at V and 4 bases at J, with 13 bases between. The CDR3 loop spans 14 amino acids. The CDR3 bases are TGTGCCAGCAGCTCGCCAGGGTTCCGCACTGAAGCTTTCTTT. Translation: CASSSPGFRTEAFF.

This clonotype was observed a few times. The gene calls are TRBV16 and TRBJ2-7; D perhaps matches TRBD1 (6 bases). Germline assignment: CDR1 KGHSY and CDR2 FQNENV. The CDR3 consists of 15 residues. Trimming cost V 3 bases and J 2 bases, with 14 bases left between them. The CDR3 DNA sequence: TGTGCCAGCAGCCAGCCCCGGACAGAAGCCTACGAGCAGTACTTC. It translates to CASSQPRTEAYEQYF.

The chain combines TRBV28 with TRBJ2-3; the D gene is possibly TRBD1 (6 bases). Germline V CDR1 and CDR2: MDHEN, SYDVKM. The CDR3 length is 13 residues. V was trimmed by 4 bases and J by 4 bases, leaving 9 bases between them. The CDR3 bases are TGTGCCAGCAGTTGCGGACAGTCAGATACGCAGTATTTT. It yields the protein CASSCGQSDTQYF. Variable domain in full (rest from reference TRBV28 and TRBJ2-3): DVKVTQSSRYLVKRTGEKVFLECVQDMDHENMFWYRQDPGLGLRLIYFSYDVKMKEKGDIPEGYSVSREKKERFSLILESASTNQTSMYLCASSCGQSDTQYFGPGTRLTVL.

Concerning this clonotype: Possible read error: a much larger clone is one base away. The J gene is TRBJ2-7, the V gene TRBV20-1; TRBD1 matches 7 bases. This CDR3 contains 12 residues. CDR1 is DFQATT and CDR2 is SNEGSKA in the germline V gene (reference sequence). The CDR3 sequence is CSASIQGYEEYF. The CDR3, as DNA: TGCAGTGCTAGTATACAGGGGTACGAGGAGTACTTC.

This clonotype was picked up a small number of times. J is TRBJ2-3 and V is TRBV27, with 7 bases fitting TRBD2. This CDR3 spans 20 amino acids. J gave up 3 bases and V 6 bases, and 24 bases lay outside the gene matches. The germline gives CDR1 MNHEY, CDR2 SMNVEV (reference sequence). The chain's CDR3 is CASSLVRAVQGRERTDTQYF. CDR3 nucleotide sequence: TGTGCCAGCAGCTTGGTCCGGGCCGTCCAAGGGCGGGAGCGGACAGATACGCAGTATTTT.

This clonotype was seen more than once but under ten times. The V and J genes are TRBV15 and TRBJ2-7; unclear D gene. V was shortened by 5 bases and J by 3 bases, with 17 bases between the two germline ends. The CDR3 sequence is 15 residues long. CDR1 and CDR2 from the germline V gene are LNHNV and YYDKDF (reference sequence). In nucleotides, the CDR3 is TGTGCCACCAGCCGCGACCGGACGGCGGACTACGAGCAGTACTTC. Its protein is CATSRDRTADYEQYF.

The chain is built from TRBV12-3 or TRBV12-4 and TRBJ2-5; 10 nucleotides line up with TRBD1. This CDR3 is built from 14 residues. The ends lost 3 bases at V and 5 bases at J; junction bases unmatched: 3. CDR3 nucleotides: TGTGCCAGCAGTTTTGACAGGGGGCAGGAGACCCAGTACTTC. Its translation is CASSFDRGQETQYF.

As to this clonotype: One end of the junction is discordant with germline, which a read error may explain. The rearrangement uses TRBV7-9 and TRBJ2-7, with 8 positions matching TRBD2. This CDR3 is built from 16 residues. CDR1 and CDR2 (germline): SEHNR, FQNEAQ (reference sequence). CDR3 sequence: CAGSFPLASGSYEQYF. As DNA, the CDR3 is TGTGCCGGCAGCTTCCCGCTGGCTAGCGGGTCCTACGAGCAGTACTTC.

This clonotype has only a few counts. The chain carries TRBV19 and TRBJ2-6; D may match TRBD1 or TRBD2 (6 bases each). The CDR3 runs to 18 residues. The ends were cut back, 3 bases at V and 2 bases at J, with 17 bases in the middle. In germline, CDR1 is LNHDA, CDR2 SQIVND (reference sequence). The CDR3 loop is CASSMGGTSNPGANVLTF. The CDR3 DNA follows: TGTGCCAGTAGTATGGGGGGCACCTCGAACCCTGGGGCCAACGTCCTGACTTTC.

This CDR3 reads CASRPASTGELFF. CDR3 nucleotides: TGTGCCAGCAGGCCGGCGTCAACCGGGGAGCTGTTTTTT. The V gene is TRBV6-6, the J gene TRBJ2-2; unclear D gene. CDR3 size: 13 residues. V was trimmed by 6 bases and J by 5 bases, leaving 10 bases between them. Germline CDR1 and CDR2: MNHNY and SVGAGI (reference sequence).

This chain connects TRBV2 to TRBJ2-3; possible D gene TRBD2, 5 bases. Germline CDR1 SNHLY, CDR2 FYNNEI. Trimming took 5 bases from V and 0 from J, leaving 12 bases between them. CDR3 length: 15 residues. The CDR3 spells CASSPRVGSTDTQYF. CDR3 coding DNA: TGTGCCAGCAGTCCGCGGGTCGGAAGCACAGATACGCAGTATTTT.

The V and J genes are TRBV5-1 and TRBJ2-4; 7 bases align to TRBD1. CDR1 is SGHRS and CDR2 is YFSETQ in the germline V gene. The J segment lost 4 bases and the V segment lost 1 base, leaving 2 bases of the junction unmatched. The CDR3 runs to 14 residues. The CDR3 nucleotides read TGCGCCAGCAGCTTGCAGGGACAGAAAAACATTCAGTACTTC. Its translation is CASSLQGQKNIQYF.

This chain joins TRBV20-1 and TRBJ2-1; the D is unclear. Trimming took off 5 bases at V and 9 bases at J, with 14 bases between the two ends. The length of the CDR3 is 12 residues. Germline V lookup: CDR1 DFQATT, CDR2 SNEGSKA (reference sequence). The CDR3 region is CSASGLVSEQFF. The CDR3 DNA is TGCAGTGCTTCCGGTCTAGTTTCTGAGCAGTTCTTC.

This clonotype turned up a few times. The chain joins TRBV20-1 to TRBJ2-1, with 10 bases that match TRBD2. The junction had 7 bases not matched to a gene; V was cut back by 5 bases and J by 9 bases. From germline, CDR1 is DFQATT and CDR2 SNEGSKA (reference sequence). The CDR3 totals 13 residues. Here the CDR3 reads CSAPGTSAIEQFF. The CDR3, as DNA: TGCAGTGCTCCCGGGACTAGCGCCATTGAGCAGTTCTTC.

Many counts were recorded for this clonotype. The chain employs TRBV10-3 and TRBJ1-1; the D gene is possibly TRBD1 (6 bases). This CDR3 is 14 amino acids long. V lost 2 bases, J lost 6 bases, and 13 bases lay in between. Germline CDR1 is ENHRY and CDR2 is SYGVKD. The CDR3 spells CAISEPGQIPEAFF. The CDR3, as DNA: TGTGCCATCAGTGAGCCCGGACAGATTCCTGAAGCTTTCTTT.

The rearrangement links TRBV4-2 to TRBJ2-1; D gene unclear. V was clipped by 0 bases and J by 2 bases, with 11 bases between them. The CDR3 totals 16 residues. Germline values: CDR1 LGHNA, CDR2 YNFKEQ. The CDR3 nucleotides read TGTGCCAGCAGCCAAGAAGTCGGGCCTACCTACAATGAGCAGTTCTTC. It yields the protein CASSQEVGPTYNEQFF.

This clonotype was detected only a few times. This chain joins TRBV12-5 and TRBJ2-3; TRBD2 matches at 9 bases. With V trimmed by 7 bases and J by 0 bases, 8 bases remained unmatched. The germline V gene has CDR1 LGHNT and CDR2 FRNRAP. The CDR3 totals 16 residues. The CDR3 loop reads CASALIAGVSTDTQYF. DNA of the CDR3: TGTGCTAGTGCCCTCATAGCGGGGGTAAGCACAGATACGCAGTATTTT.

This clonotype was seen more than once but under ten times. CDR3 nucleotide sequence: TGCGCCAGCAGCCATGCTTCTAGCGACACAGATACGCAGTATTTT. Translated, it gives CASSHASSDTDTQYF. The chain recombines TRBV4-3 with TRBJ2-3, with D perhaps TRBD2 (6 bases). Trimming left V 3 bases short and J 2 bases short, with 12 bases between. The CDR3 is made up of 15 amino acids. Germline V CDR1 and CDR2: LGHNA, YSLEER.

This clonotype is medium-sized by share. The chain couples TRBV9 to TRBJ2-4, with 14 bases fitting TRBD2. The CDR3 contains 14 residues. CDR1 SGDLS and CDR2 YYNGEE come from the germline V gene. Losses at the gene ends were 2 bases for V and 15 bases for J; bases not matched to a gene: 7. As DNA, the CDR3 is TGTGCCAGCAGCGTCGGGACTAGCGGGAGTTCCCCGTACTTC. Its translation is CASSVGTSGSSPYF.

The V gene is TRBV5-1, the J gene TRBJ1-1; no clear D gene. The CDR3 is 14 amino acids. From germline, CDR1 is SGHRS and CDR2 YFSETQ. V lost 4 bases to trimming and J lost 8 bases, with 18 bases between them. The CDR3 protein is CASSPQYMVQEAFF. Here the CDR3 DNA reads TGCGCCAGCAGCCCCCAGTATATGGTTCAGGAAGCTTTCTTT.

This clonotype was counted only a few times. The chain uses TRBV6-4 and TRBJ2-1; weak D call: TRBD2 (6 bases). Germline CDR1 reads MRHNA; CDR2 reads SNTAGT. V was shortened by 7 bases and J by 5 bases, with 15 bases between the two germline ends. The CDR3 is 14 residues long. This CDR3 reads CASKNRRAHNEQFF. The DNA for the CDR3 is TGTGCCAGCAAGAATAGGAGGGCCCACAATGAGCAGTTCTTC.